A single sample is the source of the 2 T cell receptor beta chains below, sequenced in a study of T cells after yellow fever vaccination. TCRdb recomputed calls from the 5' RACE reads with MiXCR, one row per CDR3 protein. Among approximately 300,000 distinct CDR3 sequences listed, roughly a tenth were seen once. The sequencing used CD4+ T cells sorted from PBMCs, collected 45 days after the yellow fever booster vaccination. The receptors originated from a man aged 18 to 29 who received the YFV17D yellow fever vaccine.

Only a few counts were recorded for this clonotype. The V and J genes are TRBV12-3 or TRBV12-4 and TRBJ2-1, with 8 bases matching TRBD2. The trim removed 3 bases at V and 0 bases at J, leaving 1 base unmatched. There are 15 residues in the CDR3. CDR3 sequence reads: CASSFGTSSYNEQFF. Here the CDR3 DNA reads TGTGCCAGCAGTTTTGGGACTAGCTCCTACAATGAGCAGTTCTTC.

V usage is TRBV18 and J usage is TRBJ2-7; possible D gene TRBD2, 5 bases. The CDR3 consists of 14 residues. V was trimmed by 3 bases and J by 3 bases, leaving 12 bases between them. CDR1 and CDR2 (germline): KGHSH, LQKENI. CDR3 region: CASSPRVGNYEQYV. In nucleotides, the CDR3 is TGTGCCAGCTCACCGAGGGTAGGGAACTACGAGCAGTACGTC.